The sequence of this T cell receptor (beta chain) was determined in a study of human T cells and chemical hapten exposure. Study as a whole: Minor volume differences among pooled libraries chiefly drove per-sample TCR yield variation. Notes on the study in general: Having alopecia, the donors may differ immunologically from healthy people.

TCRdb re-called the RACE reads with MiXCR, one entry per CDR3 protein. The table has about 50,000 distinct CDR3 sequences, around 9.4% seen once; the top ten hold less than 2%. This clonotype was observed a handful of times. Its antigen is currently unknown. The ends were cut back, 3 bases at V and 0 bases at J, with 5 bases in the middle. This CDR3 has 14 residues. Germline V gene data show CDR1 as SEHNR and CDR2 as FQNEAQ (reference sequence). Indicated time point: patch test 2, 6 weeks after DPC sensitization. Documented treatment: therapeutic diphenylcyclopropenone sensitization with weekly scalp DPC.

V is TRBV7-9 and J is TRBJ1-4, with D uncertain. The input for sequencing was whole blood, taken in connection with sensitization to the hapten diphenylcyclopropenone (DPC). The clonotype was recovered from a woman in her forties or fifties with alopecia areata. Some clones in this sample may be carry-over from other donors' samples. The CDR3 loop is CASSFGSTNEKLFF. DNA of the CDR3: TGTGCCAGCAGCTTCGGATCAACTAATGAAAAACTGTTTTTT. Based on the CDR3 plus reference TRBV7-9 and TRBJ1-4, the full variable domain is DTGVSQNPRHKITKRGQNVTFRCDPISEHNRLYWYRQTLGQGPEFLTYFQNEAQLEKSRLLSDRFSAERPKGSFSTLEIQRTEQGDSAMYLCASSFGSTNEKLFFGSGTQLSVL.